Below are 26 T cell receptor beta chains sequenced from a single sample in a study of blood T cells in healthy people across ages. Sample-barcoded 5' priming and a J-beta primer mix drove a second PCR of roughly 7 to 11 cycles. Each CDR3 protein gets one entry after TCRdb re-called the 5' RACE reads with MiXCR. Among 650,000 to 700,000 distinct CDR3 sequences listed, approximately 31% were seen once. The sequenced material came from blood. The receptors derive from an elderly woman in good health.

This clonotype was observed at least ten times. V usage is TRBV7-9 and J usage is TRBJ1-1; D gene uncertain. The germline gives CDR1 SEHNR, CDR2 FQNEAQ (reference sequence). The CDR3 loop spans 11 amino acids. Trimming pared 5 bases from V and 7 bases from J, leaving 8 bases between. CDR3 protein: CASSVRDEAFF. For the CDR3, the DNA is TGTGCCAGCAGCGTAAGGGATGAAGCTTTCTTT.

This clonotype was seen more than once but under ten times. The chain is built from TRBV28 and TRBJ2-7; 9 bases align to TRBD2. V shed 2 bases, J shed 7 bases, and the junction held 9 bases outside the gene matches. The CDR3 is made up of 15 amino acids. CDR1 MDHEN and CDR2 SYDVKM come from the germline V gene. Here the CDR3 reads CASSLSGGNYNEQYF. The CDR3 region has the DNA TGTGCCAGCAGTTTAAGCGGGGGGAATTACAATGAGCAGTACTTC.

To note about this clonotype: One junction end disagrees with the germline gene, perhaps due to a read error. The genes are TRBV6-5 and TRBJ2-2; 10 nucleotides align to TRBD1. Germline V CDR1 and CDR2: MNHEY, SVGAGI. The CDR3 runs 16 residues. CDR3 DNA: TGTGCCAGCAGATCTACGGGACAGGGGAACACCGGGAAGCTGTTTTTT. Translated: CASRSTGQGNTGKLFF.

This clonotype was seen only a few times. The chain joins TRBV5-5 to TRBJ1-4, with 7 bases fitting TRBD1. The V and J ends lost 2 bases and 0 bases, in that order; junction bases with no gene match: 4. The CDR3 covers 16 residues. The germline V gene encodes CDR1 SGHKS and CDR2 YYEKEE (reference sequence). The CDR3 coding sequence is TGTGCCAGCAGCTTTTTTCAGGGGGCAACTAATGAAAAACTGTTTTTT. This sequence encodes CASSFFQGATNEKLFF. The full variable domain, with the rest looked up from reference TRBV5-5 and TRBJ1-4, is DAGVTQSPTHLIKTRGQQVTLRCSPISGHKSVSWYQQVLGQGPQFIFQYYEKEERGRGNFPDRFSARQFPNYSSELNVNALLLGDSALYLCASSFFQGATNEKLFFGSGTQLSVL.

In the case of this clonotype: This sequence may be a read error, since a much larger clone differs from it by one base. This chain joins TRBV6-1 and TRBJ2-6, with D unclear. Germline CDR1 reads MNHNS; CDR2 reads SASEGT. Trimming left V 3 bases short and J 1 base short, with 10 bases between. The length of the CDR3 is 16 residues. CDR3 amino acids: CASSDLRQSGANVLTF. The DNA for the CDR3 is TGTGCCAGCAGTGATTTGAGGCAATCTGGGGCCAACGTCCTGACTTTC.

The J gene is TRBJ2-1, the V gene TRBV20-1; TRBD2 matches at 13 bases. Trimming cost V 6 bases and J 8 bases; bases outside gene matches: 19. The CDR3 runs to 18 residues. Germline loops: CDR1 DFQATT, CDR2 SNEGSKA (reference sequence). The CDR3 loop reads CSAQLSGTSGAFSHEQFF. The CDR3 DNA sequence: TGCAGTGCCCAACTTTCCGGGACTAGCGGGGCCTTTTCTCATGAGCAGTTCTTC.

In regard to this clonotype: Since a much larger clone is just one base distant, this may be a read error. The V gene is TRBV20-1, the J gene TRBJ2-5, with D possibly called TRBD1 or TRBD2 (5 bases each). This CDR3 has 14 amino acids. The germline V gene has CDR1 DFQATT and CDR2 SNEGSKA (reference sequence). The CDR3 spells CRASPGGPRPTQYF. The CDR3 DNA reads TGCAGAGCTAGCCCTGGGGGACCCCGTCCGACCCAGTACTTC.

The chain recombines TRBV29-1 with TRBJ2-1; D may correspond to TRBD1 or TRBD2 (5 bases each). The CDR3 totals 11 residues. V was cut by 6 bases and J by 6 bases, with 9 bases left in between. In germline, CDR1 is SQVTM, CDR2 ANQGSEA. The DNA for the CDR3 is TGCAGCGTCGGGACCCCCAATGAGCAGTTCTTC. Translated, it gives CSVGTPNEQFF.

Many counts were recorded for this clonotype. The chain combines TRBV7-8 with TRBJ2-3; 10 bases map to TRBD2. Looked up from germline, CDR1 is SGHVS and CDR2 is FQNEAQ. The CDR3 totals 16 residues. J gave up 2 bases and V 5 bases, and 7 bases lay outside the gene matches. The CDR3 DNA reads TGTGCCAGCAGCGGGAGAGCGGGGGGGAACACAGATACGCAGTATTTT. Translated, it gives CASSGRAGGNTDTQYF. The full variable domain, rest sourced from reference TRBV7-8 and TRBJ2-3, is GAGVSQSPRYKVAKRGQDVALRCDPISGHVSLFWYQQALGQGPEFLTYFQNEAQLDKSGLPSDRFFAERPEGSVSTLKIQRTQQEDSAVYLCASSGRAGGNTDTQYFGPGTRLTVL.

The sample holds many counts of this clonotype. The V call is TRBV15, the J call TRBJ2-1; the match to TRBD1 covers 12 bases. From germline, CDR1 is LNHNV and CDR2 YYDKDF (reference sequence). V lost 2 bases and J lost 8; bases outside the gene matches: 10. The CDR3 totals 17 residues. The CDR3, as DNA: TGTGCCACCAGCAGACCTTGGGGGACAGGGGGCGTCGATGAGCAGTTCTTC. It codes for CATSRPWGTGGVDEQFF.

The chain joins TRBV7-2 to TRBJ1-1; a possible D gene is TRBD1 (5 bases). Trimming cost V 5 bases and J 2 bases, with 15 bases left between them. Germline CDR1 reads SGHTA; CDR2 reads FQGNSA. The CDR3 is 15 amino acids. The CDR3 here is CASSQGTLTNTEAFF. The CDR3 region has the DNA TGTGCCAGCAGCCAAGGGACCCTTACTAACACTGAAGCTTTCTTT. Filled out from reference TRBV7-2 and TRBJ1-1, the complete variable domain reads GAGVSQSPSNKVTEKGKDVELRCDPISGHTALYWYRQSLGQGLEFLIYFQGNSAPDKSGLPSDRFSAERTGGSVSTLTIQRTQQEDSAVYLCASSQGTLTNTEAFFGQGTRLTVV.

This clonotype was seen at least ten times. The chain uses TRBV2 and TRBJ2-3; 7 bases are a match to TRBD1. CDR3 length: 15 amino acids. Per germline, CDR1 SNHLY and CDR2 FYNNEI. The V segment lost 3 bases and the J segment 1 base; nucleotides outside the gene matches: 4. CDR3 nucleotide sequence: TGTGCCAGCAGTGAGGACAGGACGGGCACAGATACGCAGTATTTT. This codes for CASSEDRTGTDTQYF. The full variable domain, with the rest looked up from reference TRBV2 and TRBJ2-3, is EPEVTQTPSHQVTQMGQEVILRCVPISNHLYFYWYRQILGQKVEFLVSFYNNEISEKSEIFDDQFSVERPDGSNFTLKIRSTKLEDSAMYFCASSEDRTGTDTQYFGPGTRLTVL.

As concerns this clonotype: A read error may explain this, as a much larger clone is one base away. The chain links TRBV2 to TRBJ2-1; the D is unclear. CDR1 is SNHLY, CDR2 FYNNEI, per germline. The CDR3 length is 15 residues. The chain's CDR3 is CASAVSPALYSEQFF. As DNA, the CDR3 is TGTGCCAGCGCGGTGAGCCCCGCGCTGTACAGTGAGCAGTTCTTC.

This clonotype was counted at least ten times. V is TRBV6-5 and J is TRBJ1-6, with 7 nucleotides matching TRBD1. J was trimmed by 8 bases and V by 5 bases; bases with no gene match: 9. The CDR3 has 15 residues. Germline V gives CDR1 MNHEY, CDR2 SVGAGI. The CDR3: CASSNRQGRDSPLHF. In nucleotides, the CDR3 is TGTGCCAGCAGTAACCGACAGGGTCGCGATTCACCCCTCCACTTT.

CDR3 sequence: CAWRGPATQPQHF. The CDR3 DNA follows: TGTGCCTGGAGGGGCCCTGCGACTCAGCCCCAGCATTTT. The chain is built from TRBV30 and TRBJ1-5; D not certain. Germline V gene sequence: CDR1 GTSNPN, CDR2 SVGIG (reference sequence). The CDR3 length is 13 residues. Trimming stripped 3 bases from V and 6 bases from J, with 12 bases between.

In this sample, this clonotype turned up many times. The rearrangement uses TRBV6-1 and TRBJ2-6; D gene ambiguous. CDR3 length equals 16 residues. Trimming stripped 2 bases from V and 0 bases from J, with 8 bases between. The germline V gene encodes CDR1 MNHNS and CDR2 SASEGT. The CDR3 nucleotides read TGTGCCAGCAGTGAAACCACCCACTCTGGGGCCAACGTCCTGACTTTC. Residues: CASSETTHSGANVLTF.

This clonotype appeared a few times. The chain recombines TRBV30 with TRBJ1-2; the D gene is possibly TRBD1 (6 bases). Per the germline V gene, CDR1 is GTSNPN and CDR2 is SVGIG (reference sequence). V was shortened by 5 bases and J by 8 bases, with 18 bases between the two germline ends. The CDR3 runs 13 residues. In DNA form, the CDR3 reads TGTGCCTGGGGAACAGGGAGAGTAGGAGGCTACACCTTC. It translates to CAWGTGRVGGYTF.

J is TRBJ2-3 and V is TRBV5-1, with 7 bases lining up with TRBD1. Germline trimming cut 3 bases from V and 2 bases from J; bases unmatched to any gene: 9. Per germline, CDR1 SGHRS and CDR2 YFSETQ. The CDR3 is 16 amino acids. The DNA for the CDR3 is TGCGCCAGCAGCTCATTTCCGGGACAGTCCACAGATACGCAGTATTTT. Encoded protein: CASSSFPGQSTDTQYF.

This clonotype was picked up a small number of times. Just one base apart from a much larger clone, this may be a read error. This chain uses TRBV9 with TRBJ2-1; a possible D gene is TRBD1 (6 bases). This CDR3 region has 12 residues. Germline loops: CDR1 SGDLS, CDR2 YYNGEE. CDR3 amino acids: CASSVRGDERFF. The CDR3 nucleotides are TGTGCCAGCAGCGTCAGGGGAGATGAGCGGTTCTTC.

This clonotype was recorded a few times. The V call is TRBV7-9, the J call TRBJ2-2, with 10 bases that match TRBD1. V dropped 6 bases and J dropped 2; count of bases not matched to a gene: 6. CDR1 is SEHNR and CDR2 is FQNEAQ in the germline V gene (reference sequence). CDR3 length equals 16 residues. The DNA of the CDR3 is TGTGCCAGCAGGGGAAGGACAGGGGGAAACACCGGGGAGCTGTTTTTT. Translating it yields CASRGRTGGNTGELFF.

This clonotype occurred many times. The chain recombines TRBV3-1 with TRBJ2-4, with 10 bases matching TRBD1. Unmatched junction bases numbered 1, after V lost 1 base and J lost 7 bases. CDR1 and CDR2 from the germline V gene are LGHDT and YNNKEL (reference sequence). The CDR3 is 14 amino acids. For the CDR3, the DNA is TGTGCCAGCAGCCAAGGGGGACAGGGGAACATTCAGTACTTC. Its translation: CASSQGGQGNIQYF.

The gene calls are TRBV7-3 and TRBJ2-1; 7 nucleotides align to TRBD1. Looked up from germline, CDR1 is SGHTA and CDR2 is FQGTGA. There are 14 residues in the CDR3. V was clipped by 3 bases and J by 4 bases; unmatched bases: 3. The CDR3 DNA reads as TGTGCCAGCAGCTTGGCACAGGGGTACAATGAGCAGTTCTTC. Encoded protein: CASSLAQGYNEQFF.

This clonotype has at least ten counts. The V gene is TRBV6-1, the J gene TRBJ2-7; unclear D gene. The ends were cut back, 6 bases at V and 5 bases at J, with 17 bases in the middle. Germline-derived CDR1 and CDR2 are MNHNS and SASEGT. The CDR3 is 14 residues long. DNA for the CDR3: TGTGCCAGCAGGACTTCCTGGGGAAGTAACGAGCAGTACTTC. Translated: CASRTSWGSNEQYF.

Note on this clonotype: Without the conserved terminal phenylalanine or tryptophan, this CDR3 likely stems from a read error. This chain uses TRBV5-5 with TRBJ1-2; unclear D gene. Germline lookup yields CDR1 SGHKS and CDR2 YYEKEE (reference sequence). This CDR3 spans 15 amino acids. Between the trimmed V and J ends, which lost 0 bases and 2 bases, there was a span of 11 bases. CDR3 nucleotide sequence: TGTGCCAGCAGCTTGGACCCTCAGGTGAACTATGGCTACACCTGC. Its protein product is CASSLDPQVNYGYTC.

With respect to this clonotype: At one boundary the junction diverges from the germline segment, which might be a read error. The chain combines TRBV20-1 with TRBJ1-4; D uncertain. CDR1 is DFQATT and CDR2 is SNEGSKA in the germline V gene (reference sequence). The CDR3 sequence is 15 residues long. CDR3 sequence (DNA): TGCAGTGCTCTGGACCCCTGGGGAACTGATGAAAAACTGTTTTTT. Its protein is CSALDPWGTDEKLFF.

The chain carries TRBV18 and TRBJ2-1; D perhaps matches TRBD1 (5 bases). V was trimmed by 3 bases and J by 0 bases, leaving 9 bases between them. The length of the CDR3 is 15 residues. Germline lookup yields CDR1 KGHSH and CDR2 LQKENI. DNA for the CDR3: TGTGCCAGCTCACCGAACAGGTTCTCCTACAATGAGCAGTTCTTC. This translates into CASSPNRFSYNEQFF.